The sequence of this TCR beta chain was determined in a study of regulatory T cells in long-lasting Graves disease. Overall study findings and caveats: Repertoires from persistent disease leaned toward TRBV28, TRBJ1-2 and TRBJ2-5.

TCR beta libraries were built with iRepertoire HTBI primers and Arm-PCR of CDR3 regions. TCRdb processed the multiplex PCR reads anew with MiXCR; each CDR3 protein has one entry. The table has roughly 410,000 distinct CDR3 sequences, about 15% seen once. Regarding time point: newly diagnosed GD, antithyroid drugs for less than 3 months. PBMCs provided the RNA from which the TCR library was made. The length of the CDR3 is 13 residues. Trimming removed 0 bases from V and 8 bases from J, with 10 bases in between. Germline V lookup: CDR1 LGHDT, CDR2 YNNKEL (reference sequence). This clonotype was counted ten times or more. What it binds is unknown. The data were also submitted as part of a second study, on T cells in Graves' hyperthyroidism and ophthalmopathy. That paper states: Initially, a first-round RT-PCR of the TCR CDR3 employed the HTBI primer set.

This clonotype was obtained from a woman aged 40-49 years with Graves disease. The specimen comprised peripheral blood mononuclear cells (PBMCs), sampled at new diagnosis, from a patient treated with antithyroid drugs. This rearrangement joins TRBV3-1 to TRBJ1-2; perhaps TRBD1 as D (6 bases). The CDR3 loop reads CASSQEQGGGYTF. The CDR3 DNA is TGTGCCAGCAGCCAAGAACAGGGAGGAGGCTACACCTTC. The full variable domain, with the rest looked up from reference TRBV3-1 and TRBJ1-2, is DTAVSQTPKYLVTQMGNDKSIKCEQNLGHDTMYWYKQDSKKFLKIMFSYNNKELIINETVPNRFSPKSPDKAHLNLHINSLELGDSAVYFCASSQEQGGGYTFGSGTRLTVV.